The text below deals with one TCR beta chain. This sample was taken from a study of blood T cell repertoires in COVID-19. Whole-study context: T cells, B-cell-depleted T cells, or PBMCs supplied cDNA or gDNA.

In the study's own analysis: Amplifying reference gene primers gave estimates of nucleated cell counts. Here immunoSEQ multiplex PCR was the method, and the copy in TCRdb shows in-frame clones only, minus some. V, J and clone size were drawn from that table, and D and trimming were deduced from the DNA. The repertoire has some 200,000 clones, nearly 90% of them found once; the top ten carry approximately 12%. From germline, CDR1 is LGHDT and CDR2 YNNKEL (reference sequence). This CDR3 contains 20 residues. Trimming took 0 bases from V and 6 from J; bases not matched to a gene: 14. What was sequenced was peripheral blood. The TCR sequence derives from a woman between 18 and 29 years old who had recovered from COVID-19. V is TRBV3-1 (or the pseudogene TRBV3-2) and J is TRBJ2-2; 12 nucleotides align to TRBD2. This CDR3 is CASSQDRLTSGGRDSGELFF. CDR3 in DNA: TGTGCCAGCAGCCAAGATCGTTTGACTAGCGGGGGCCGAGACTCCGGGGAGCTGTTTTTT.